These T cell receptor beta chains were read from a single sample in a study of blood T cell repertoires in COVID-19. Profiling relied on immunoSEQ multiplex PCR, and the TCRdb table lists in-frame clones only, not all of them. The sample consists of under 350,000 clones, approximately 86% of them appearing once. Sequencing was performed on PBMCs or T cells enriched from blood (not recorded which). The receptors here all came from a woman between 18 and 29 years old who had recovered from COVID-19. CDR3s include the opening cysteine and the closing phenylalanine or tryptophan. D genes are given only for firm matches. Where a row states a size, it is once, few, many or the class of an expanded clone; other rows omit it.

J: TRBJ2-5
size: -
V: TRBV4-1
D: -
CDR3: CASSQAVFWTSGRRQETQYF
DNA: -

J: TRBJ2-1
size: -
V: TRBV6-5
D: -
CDR3: CASSYGGLNNEQFF
DNA: TGTGCCAGCAGTTACGGGGGACTGAACAATGAGCAGTTCTTC

J: TRBJ1-5
size: few
V: TRBV2
D: -
CDR3: CATSNRDESNQPQHF
DNA: TGTGCCACCTCAAACAGGGATGAGAGCAATCAGCCCCAGCATTTT

J: TRBJ2-7
size: -
V: TRBV19
D: -
CDR3: CASSRGGEQYF
DNA: TGTGCCAGTAGTAGAGGAGGCGAGCAGTACTTC

J: TRBJ1-2
size: -
V: TRBV7-2
D: -
CDR3: CASSLDRDFYGYTF
DNA: TGTGCCAGCAGCCTCGACCGGGACTTCTATGGCTACACCTTC

J: TRBJ2-7
size: few
V: TRBV5-4
D: TRBD2
CDR3: CASSGTSGYYEQYF
DNA: TGTGCCAGCAGCGGGACTAGCGGGTACTACGAGCAGTACTTC

J: TRBJ2-7
size: -
V: TRBV23-1
D: TRBD1
CDR3: CASRGGDRAHEQYF
DNA: TGCGCCAGCCGTGGCGGGGACAGGGCTCACGAGCAGTACTTC

J: TRBJ1-4
size: -
V: TRBV4-2
D: -
CDR3: CASSQVGLIDLEKLFF
DNA: TGTGCCAGCAGCCAAGTTGGGCTAATCGACCTGGAAAAACTGTTTTTT

J: TRBJ2-7
size: -
V: TRBV4-1
D: TRBD2
CDR3: CASSRLGLAGNEQYF
DNA: TGCGCCAGCAGCCGCCTTGGACTAGCGGGAAACGAGCAGTACTTC

J: TRBJ2-1
size: -
V: TRBV28
D: TRBD2
CDR3: CASSPGTSGGAGQFF
DNA: TGTGCCAGCAGCCCGGGGACTAGCGGGGGGGCGGGGCAGTTCTTC

J: TRBJ2-1
size: -
V: TRBV7-3
D: TRBD2
CDR3: CASSTGEGLNNEQFF
DNA: TGTGCCAGCAGCACGGGGGAGGGCCTGAACAATGAGCAGTTCTTC

J: TRBJ2-2
size: -
V: TRBV19
D: -
CDR3: CASTDRSRELFF
DNA: TGTGCCAGTACTGACAGAAGCCGGGAGCTGTTTTTT

J: TRBJ2-7
size: -
V: TRBV27
D: TRBD2
CDR3: CASSLGLAGYEQYF
DNA: TGTGCCAGCAGCCTCGGACTAGCGGGCTACGAGCAGTACTTC

J: TRBJ2-3
size: -
V: TRBV4-1
D: -
CDR3: CASSQSRDFTDTQYF
DNA: TGCGCCAGCAGCCAATCGCGGGATTTCACAGATACGCAGTATTTT

J: TRBJ2-1
size: -
V: TRBV4-1
D: TRBD2
CDR3: CASSQVTGRELYNEQFF
DNA: TGCGCCAGCAGCCAAGTAACGGGGCGGGAGCTCTACAATGAGCAGTTCTTC

J: TRBJ2-2
size: few
V: TRBV9
D: -
CDR3: CASSADTNTGELFF
DNA: TGTGCCAGCAGCGCGGACACTAACACCGGGGAGCTGTTTTTT

J: TRBJ2-2
size: few
V: TRBV7-2
D: TRBD2
CDR3: CASSSPGLAGKIGELFF
DNA: TGTGCCAGCAGCTCCCCCGGACTAGCGGGGAAGATCGGGGAGCTGTTTTTT

J: TRBJ1-5
size: -
V: TRBV19
D: -
CDR3: CASSLTGTYSNQPQHF
DNA: TGTGCCAGTAGTCTCACAGGGACATATAGCAATCAGCCCCAGCATTTT

J: TRBJ1-1
size: few
V: TRBV6-2/TRBV6-3
D: -
CDR3: CASSYSNVEEAFF
DNA: TGTGCCAGCAGTTACTCGAATGTGGAGGAAGCTTTCTTT

J: TRBJ1-6
size: many
V: TRBV6-5
D: -
CDR3: CASSIQGRNSPLHF
DNA: TGTGCCAGCAGTATACAGGGTCGGAATTCACCCCTCCACTTT

J: TRBJ2-1
size: -
V: TRBV19
D: -
CDR3: CASSILASSSEQFF
DNA: TGTGCCAGTAGTATATTGGCTAGCTCGAGTGAGCAGTTCTTC

J: TRBJ1-2
size: -
V: TRBV14
D: -
CDR3: CASSQVGLANYGYTF
DNA: TGTGCCAGCAGCCAGGTTGGACTGGCTAACTATGGCTACACCTTC

J: TRBJ1-2
size: -
V: TRBV5-6
D: -
CDR3: CASSFTQAIRGYGYTF
DNA: TGTGCCAGCAGCTTTACTCAGGCTATTCGGGGCTATGGCTACACCTTC

J: TRBJ2-3
size: -
V: TRBV12-5
D: -
CDR3: CASGPQGRGTDTQYF
DNA: TGTGCTAGTGGTCCTCAGGGTCGCGGCACAGATACGCAGTATTTT

J: TRBJ2-2
size: -
V: TRBV10-2
D: TRBD2
CDR3: CASSVAGGRGGTGELFF
DNA: TGCGCCAGCAGTGTAGCGGGGGGCCGAGGGGGCACCGGGGAGCTGTTTTTT

J: TRBJ2-1
size: -
V: TRBV7-6
D: TRBD2
CDR3: CASSLSSGSYNEQFF
DNA: TGTGCCAGCAGCCTATCTAGCGGCTCCTACAATGAGCAGTTCTTC

J: TRBJ1-1
size: -
V: TRBV30
D: -
CDR3: CAWRVMGVDTEAFF
DNA: TGTGCCTGGAGGGTAATGGGAGTCGACACTGAAGCTTTCTTT

J: TRBJ2-1
size: -
V: TRBV15
D: -
CDR3: CATSQGDSAYNEQFF
DNA: TGTGCCACCAGCCAGGGGGACTCCGCCTACAATGAGCAGTTCTTC

J: TRBJ2-1
size: -
V: TRBV7-9
D: -
CDR3: CASSYAGWDEQFF
DNA: TGTGCCAGCAGCTATGCAGGGTGGGATGAGCAGTTCTTC

J: TRBJ2-7
size: -
V: TRBV2
D: TRBD2
CDR3: CASSEKRGLYEQYF
DNA: TGTGCCAGCAGTGAAAAGCGGGGGTTGTACGAGCAGTACTTC

J: TRBJ1-1
size: -
V: TRBV5-1
D: -
CDR3: CASSTKTGPNTEAFF
DNA: TGCGCCAGCAGCACAAAGACAGGCCCCAACACTGAAGCTTTCTTT

J: TRBJ2-5
size: -
V: TRBV7-2
D: -
CDR3: CASSLLGAQETQYF
DNA: TGTGCCAGCAGCTTACTAGGGGCCCAAGAGACCCAGTACTTC

J: TRBJ1-5
size: few
V: TRBV30
D: -
CDR3: CAWSADYSNQPQHF
DNA: TGTGCCTGGAGTGCAGATTATAGCAATCAGCCCCAGCATTTT

J: TRBJ2-7
size: -
V: TRBV5-1
D: -
CDR3: CASSFTGSTDEQYF
DNA: TGCGCCAGCAGCTTTACGGGGTCCACGGACGAGCAGTACTTC

J: TRBJ2-2
size: -
V: TRBV11-2
D: -
CDR3: CASSRDSLEGGELFF
DNA: TGTGCCAGCAGCAGGGACTCGCTCGAGGGCGGGGAGCTGTTTTTT

J: TRBJ1-1
size: -
V: TRBV18
D: TRBD1
CDR3: CASSQTGTTEAFF
DNA: TGTGCCAGCTCGCAGACAGGGACCACTGAAGCTTTCTTT

J: TRBJ1-5
size: -
V: TRBV27
D: -
CDR3: CASSLGQGYQPQHF
DNA: TGTGCCAGCAGTTTGGGTCAGGGGTATCAGCCCCAGCATTTT

J: TRBJ2-1
size: -
V: TRBV2
D: TRBD1
CDR3: CASSTDRGDDEQFF
DNA: TGTGCCAGCAGTACCGACAGGGGCGACGATGAGCAGTTCTTC

J: TRBJ1-1
size: -
V: TRBV4-3
D: TRBD1
CDR3: CASSTRPGQGIEAFF
DNA: TGCGCCAGCAGCACTCGCCCGGGACAGGGGATTGAAGCTTTCTTT

J: TRBJ2-3
size: -
V: TRBV30
D: -
CDR3: CAWSGGSLGDTQYF
DNA: TGTGCCTGGAGCGGGGGATCCCTGGGGGATACGCAGTATTTT

J: TRBJ2-1
size: -
V: TRBV7-6
D: TRBD2
CDR3: CASSPTSGTDEQFF
DNA: TGTGCCAGCAGCCCGACTAGCGGGACGGATGAGCAGTTCTTC

J: TRBJ2-7
size: few
V: TRBV10-3
D: -
CDR3: CAISGQGSLSYEQYF
DNA: TGTGCCATCAGTGGTCAGGGGTCCCTCTCCTACGAGCAGTACTTC

J: TRBJ1-6
size: -
V: TRBV27
D: TRBD1
CDR3: CASSIQGARGSPLHF
DNA: TGTGCCAGCAGTATTCAGGGGGCAAGAGGTTCACCCCTCCACTTT

J: TRBJ2-1
size: -
V: TRBV6-5
D: TRBD2
CDR3: CASIYTAGGDNEQFF
DNA: TGTGCCAGCATTTACACGGCGGGGGGGGACAATGAGCAGTTCTTC

J: TRBJ2-3
size: few
V: TRBV25-1
D: TRBD2
CDR3: CASSDLAGAPTQYF
DNA: TGTGCCAGCAGTGACTTAGCGGGAGCCCCCACGCAGTATTTT

J: TRBJ1-6
size: -
V: TRBV19
D: -
CDR3: CASSPAGAARNSPLHF
DNA: TGTGCCAGTAGTCCTGCAGGGGCGGCTAGGAATTCACCCCTCCACTTT